Each of the 29 T cell receptor beta chains below was sequenced from the same sample in a study of blood T cells in healthy people across ages. The authors ran a second PCR of about 6 to 12 cycles using a sample-barcoded 5' primer and a J-beta primer mix. Each CDR3 protein is one row after TCRdb ran MiXCR on the 5' RACE reads. The sample shows about 720,000 distinct CDR3 sequences, approximately 22% of them seen only once. Sequencing was carried out using blood. These receptor sequences come from a man between 70 and 80 years old in good health.

This clonotype was detected only a few times. V and J are TRBV21-1 and TRBJ2-7; the table's D call of TRBD1 was not tested on the DNA. TRBV21-1 is described as a pseudogene. The CDR3 extends over 13 amino acids. DNA of the CDR3: TGTGCCACCAAAGGGGACAGTTCCTACGAGCAGTACTTC. It yields the protein CATKGDSSYEQYF.

There are many counts of this clonotype. V gene TRBV11-2 combines with J gene TRBJ1-2; D gene uncertain. The CDR3 totals 15 residues. The germline CDR1 and CDR2 sequences are SGHAT and FQNNGV. V was shortened by 0 bases and J by 3 bases, with 11 bases between the two germline ends. Written as DNA, the CDR3 is TGTGCCAGCAGCTTAGAGGCACAGTCCTACTATGGCTACACCTTC. The encoded protein is CASSLEAQSYYGYTF. Complete variable domain (other parts from reference TRBV11-2 and TRBJ1-2): EAGVAQSPRYKIIEKRQSVAFWCNPISGHATLYWYQQILGQGPKLLIQFQNNGVVDDSQLPKDRFSAERLKGVDSTLKIQPAKLEDSAVYLCASSLEAQSYYGYTFGSGTRLTVV.

This clonotype was counted a few times. The DNA for the CDR3 is TGTGCCAGCAGCTTAGCGCCTACTATGCAGTTCTTC. The encoded protein is CASSLAPTMQFF. This chain connects TRBV7-2 to TRBJ2-5; D gene uncertain. The end of the DNA fits TRBJ2-1 better, so the J call may be wrong. The germline V gene has CDR1 SGHTA and CDR2 FQGNSA. The CDR3 covers 12 residues.

The chain employs TRBV9 and TRBJ2-3; 13 nucleotides line up with TRBD2. With 4 bases clipped from V and 1 base from J, the junction kept 6 bases outside the gene matches. The CDR3 extends over 17 amino acids. The germline gives CDR1 SGDLS, CDR2 YYNGEE. The CDR3 region has the DNA TGTGCCAGCAGCCCACTTGGGACTAGCGGGGGCACAGATACGCAGTATTTT. Translated, it gives CASSPLGTSGGTDTQYF.

In its sample, this clonotype was seen a few times. This chain links TRBV3-1 with TRBJ1-2; D gene ambiguous. The V end lost 0 bases, the J end lost 0 bases, and 11 bases lay between the germline ends. This CDR3 contains 16 residues. Germline-derived CDR1 and CDR2 are LGHDT and YNNKEL (reference sequence). The DNA for the CDR3 is TGTGCCAGCAGCCAAGATACATCCGGAGCTAACTATGGCTACACCTTC. Protein sequence: CASSQDTSGANYGYTF.

This clonotype was recorded a few times. The J gene is TRBJ2-5, the V gene TRBV10-3; 14 positions match TRBD2. The J call may be incorrect, as the DNA end agrees better with TRBJ2-1. The CDR3 spans 16 residues. CDR1 and CDR2 (germline): ENHRY, SYGVKD. This chain's CDR3 is CAISGGGLAGANEQFF. CDR3 DNA sequence: TGTGCCATCAGTGGAGGGGGACTAGCGGGAGCCAATGAGCAGTTCTTC.

This clonotype turned up a few times. The rearrangement uses TRBV5-1 and TRBJ2-7, with 9 bases matching TRBD1. V gave up 1 base and J gave up 7 bases; unmatched junction bases: 9. CDR3 length equals 15 residues. In germline, CDR1 is SGHRS, CDR2 YFSETQ. The CDR3 nucleotides are TGCGCCAGCAGCTTGACCGTCACAGGGGGCAAGGAGCAGTACTTC. It codes for CASSLTVTGGKEQYF.

The chain has TRBV12-3 or TRBV12-4 and TRBJ1-2; D unresolved. With 6 bases removed from V and 0 bases from J, the gap between germline ends came to 17 bases. This CDR3 region has 16 residues. In DNA form, the CDR3 reads TGTGCCAGCAGCCTCCTCCGATCGCCCACTAACTATGGCTACACCTTC. It codes for CASSLLRSPTNYGYTF.

The sample holds a few counts of this clonotype. The rearrangement uses TRBV7-6 and TRBJ1-1; the match to TRBD1 covers 10 bases. Germline CDR1 and CDR2: SGHVS and FNYEAQ. V trimming: 6 bases; J trimming: 4 bases; junction bases outside the gene matches: 17. The CDR3 runs to 18 residues. In DNA, the CDR3 is TGTGCCAGCAGTTTGTACCGACCCGGAGGACAGGGGGGCACTGAAGCTTTCTTT. Its translation is CASSLYRPGGQGGTEAFF.

On this clonotype itself: The missing conserved phenylalanine or tryptophan at the end of this CDR3 makes a read error likely. V gene TRBV4-1 combines with J gene TRBJ2-1; perhaps D is TRBD1 or TRBD2 (5 bases each). TRBJ2-5 matches the DNA end more closely, so the J call is doubtful. Germline assignment: CDR1 MGHRA and CDR2 YSYEKL. The CDR3 contains 13 residues. The CDR3 spells CASSLGDGETQYS. DNA for the CDR3: TGCGCCAGCAGCCTAGGGGACGGAGAGACCCAGTACTCC.

The J gene is TRBJ2-1, the V gene TRBV29-1; TRBD2 matches at 7 bases. The CDR3 covers 16 residues. The germline V gene has CDR1 SQVTM and CDR2 ANQGSEA. Trimming cost V 3 bases and J 4 bases; bases outside gene matches: 12. DNA for the CDR3: TGCAGCGTTGATGTCGGGGGTCTAGCGGTTTACAATGAGCAGTTCTTC. Its protein product is CSVDVGGLAVYNEQFF.

This rearrangement joins TRBV29-1 to TRBJ2-1; 9 bases map to TRBD1. CDR1 and CDR2 (germline): SQVTM, ANQGSEA. J gave up 8 bases and V 8 bases, and 7 bases lay outside the gene matches. This CDR3 contains 12 residues. The CDR3 loop reads CSLGTGWDEQFF. The CDR3 nucleotides are TGCAGCCTGGGGACAGGGTGGGATGAGCAGTTCTTC.

This clonotype was found a few times. The genes are TRBV7-3 and TRBJ1-5; D is ambiguous. Trimming cost V 5 bases and J 9 bases, with 14 bases left between them. The V gene's germline CDR1 is SGHTA and CDR2 FQGTGA. The CDR3 has 13 residues. Written as DNA, the CDR3 is TGTGCCAGCAGCACGATACCAGGCGCGCCCCAGCATTTT. As protein: CASSTIPGAPQHF.

The J gene is TRBJ2-7, the V gene TRBV5-1; D ambiguous. Trimming shortened V by 3 bases and J by 2 bases, and 9 bases separated the two germline ends. CDR3 length equals 13 residues. Germline loops: CDR1 SGHRS, CDR2 YFSETQ. The CDR3 loop reads CASSSALTYEQYF. The CDR3 DNA reads TGCGCCAGCAGCTCGGCATTGACCTACGAGCAGTACTTC.

This rearrangement joins TRBV12-3 or TRBV12-4 to TRBJ2-3; D gene uncertain. The CDR3 has 15 residues. Trimming left V 6 bases short and J 4 bases short, with 17 bases between. The CDR3 DNA reads as TGTGCCAGCAGCCCTGGAAAAGCGAGCGCAGATACGCAGTATTTT. Amino acid sequence: CASSPGKASADTQYF.

The sample holds many counts of this clonotype. The chain combines TRBV28 with TRBJ1-2; D might be TRBD1 (6 bases). CDR3 length: 13 residues. Germline-derived CDR1 and CDR2 are MDHEN and SYDVKM. Trimming stripped 6 bases from V and 6 bases from J, with 14 bases between. The CDR3 protein is CASSLSDRNGYTF. CDR3 in DNA: TGTGCCAGCAGCCTCTCTGACAGGAATGGCTACACCTTC.

This clonotype occurred a few times. One end of the junction is discordant with germline, which a read error may explain. The CDR3 spells CASSYAVGGNAEAFF. The CDR3 region has the DNA TGCGCCAGCAGCTATGCAGTCGGGGGGAACGCTGAAGCTTTCTTT. This chain uses TRBV5-1 with TRBJ1-1, with D possibly TRBD1 on 5 matching bases. This CDR3 has 15 amino acids. CDR1 is SGHRS and CDR2 is YFSETQ in the germline V gene.

By sample share, this clonotype is medium-sized. The rearrangement links TRBV20-1 to TRBJ2-1; 12 bases map to TRBD2. The CDR3 length is 16 residues. Trimming removed 2 bases from V and 5 bases from J; junction bases left unmatched: 7. Germline assignment: CDR1 DFQATT and CDR2 SNEGSKA (reference sequence). CDR3 in amino acids: CSARKLAGGLNNEQFF. The CDR3 nucleotides read TGCAGTGCTAGAAAACTAGCGGGGGGACTAAACAATGAGCAGTTCTTC.

The gene calls are TRBV7-3 and TRBJ2-1; D is uncertain. CDR3 size: 15 residues. V shed 1 base and J shed 2 bases, with 9 bases lying between them. In germline, CDR1 is SGHTA, CDR2 FQGTGA. The CDR3 reads CASSLRPDTYNEQFF. CDR3 DNA sequence: TGTGCCAGCAGCTTAAGGCCGGATACCTACAATGAGCAGTTCTTC.

This clonotype was seen a handful of times. The chain recombines TRBV27 with TRBJ1-4; maybe TRBD1 (5 bases). The CDR3 length is 13 residues. CDR1 is MNHEY and CDR2 is SMNVEV in the germline V gene (reference sequence). Trimming stripped 1 base from V and 6 bases from J, with 6 bases between. In nucleotides, the CDR3 is TGTGCCAGCAGTTTATTCAGGGATGAAAAACTGTTTTTT. Protein product: CASSLFRDEKLFF.

In this sample, this clonotype turned up many times. The chain recombines TRBV27 with TRBJ2-2; D is unclear. Trimming cost V 3 bases and J 7 bases, with 6 bases left between them. Germline CDR1 is MNHEY and CDR2 is SMNVEV (reference sequence). The CDR3 runs 12 residues. The CDR3 nucleotides read TGTGCCAGCAGTTTCGCGTTCGGGGAGCTGTTTTTT. Amino acids: CASSFAFGELFF.

The chain uses TRBV6-5 and TRBJ1-5; TRBD1 agrees at 7 bases. J lost 4 bases, V lost 5 bases, and 8 bases had no gene match. CDR1 is MNHEY, CDR2 SVGAGI, per germline. The CDR3 covers 15 residues. The CDR3 DNA sequence: TGTGCCAGCAGTCCTGACAGGGCCCTTAATCAGCCCCAGCATTTT. This encodes CASSPDRALNQPQHF.

This clonotype was detected only a few times. This sequence joins TRBV3-1 and TRBJ2-5; 7 bases match TRBD2. The closer fit of TRBJ2-1 to the DNA end suggests the J call may be wrong. There are 14 residues in the CDR3. CDR1 and CDR2 from the germline V gene are LGHDT and YNNKEL (reference sequence). Here the CDR3 DNA reads TGTGCCAGCAGCCCCCTAGCGGCGGGCAATGAGCAGTTCTTC. It translates to CASSPLAAGNEQFF.

The chain has TRBV29-1 and TRBJ2-7; D perhaps matches TRBD1 (5 bases). Germline assignment: CDR1 SQVTM and CDR2 ANQGSEA. This CDR3 contains 14 residues. V lost 1 base, J lost 2 bases, and 12 bases lay in between. CDR3 in amino acids: CSVEGWGRAYEQYF. In DNA, the CDR3 is TGCAGCGTTGAAGGGTGGGGCAGGGCCTACGAGCAGTACTTC.

This clonotype occurred a few times. This sequence joins TRBV11-2 and TRBJ1-1, with D unclear. Trimming took 3 bases from V and 0 from J, leaving 8 bases between them. The CDR3 is 14 amino acids. Germline V CDR1 and CDR2: SGHAT, FQNNGV. DNA of the CDR3: TGTGCCAGCAGCTTTGCGATATTGAACACTGAAGCTTTCTTT. Residues: CASSFAILNTEAFF.

The rearrangement joins TRBV7-2 to TRBJ2-1, with D perhaps given as TRBD1 or TRBD2 (5 bases each). The CDR3 totals 14 residues. Deletions cut 1 base from V and 7 bases from J, with 11 bases between. CDR1 and CDR2 from the germline V gene are SGHTA and FQGNSA. The CDR3 here is CASSLGGDGNEQFF. For the CDR3, the DNA is TGTGCCAGCAGCTTAGGAGGGGACGGGAATGAGCAGTTCTTC.

The chain combines TRBV27 with TRBJ1-1; D might be TRBD1 (5 bases). The germline CDR1 and CDR2 sequences are MNHEY and SMNVEV (reference sequence). This CDR3 has 14 residues. V shed 7 bases and J shed 0 bases, with 12 bases lying between them. The DNA of the CDR3 is TGTGCCAGCACCCCCGGGGGGTTGAACACTGAAGCTTTCTTT. This translates into CASTPGGLNTEAFF.

This rearrangement joins TRBV20-1 to TRBJ1-2; D uncertain. In germline, CDR1 is DFQATT, CDR2 SNEGSKA (reference sequence). This CDR3 has 15 amino acids. V dropped 0 bases and J dropped 2 bases, with 13 bases sitting between them. CDR3 in amino acids: CSARDLLRENYGYTF. The CDR3 DNA follows: TGCAGTGCTAGAGATCTCCTCAGAGAGAACTATGGCTACACCTTC.

This clonotype was detected only a few times. The chain uses TRBV12-3 or TRBV12-4 and TRBJ1-5; D remains unclear. V was trimmed by 3 bases and J by 6 bases, leaving 15 bases between them. The CDR3 runs to 15 residues. The CDR3 DNA follows: TGTGCCAGCAGTTTGTGGCAGTCGACGCGTCAGCCCCAGCATTTT. Protein product: CASSLWQSTRQPQHF.